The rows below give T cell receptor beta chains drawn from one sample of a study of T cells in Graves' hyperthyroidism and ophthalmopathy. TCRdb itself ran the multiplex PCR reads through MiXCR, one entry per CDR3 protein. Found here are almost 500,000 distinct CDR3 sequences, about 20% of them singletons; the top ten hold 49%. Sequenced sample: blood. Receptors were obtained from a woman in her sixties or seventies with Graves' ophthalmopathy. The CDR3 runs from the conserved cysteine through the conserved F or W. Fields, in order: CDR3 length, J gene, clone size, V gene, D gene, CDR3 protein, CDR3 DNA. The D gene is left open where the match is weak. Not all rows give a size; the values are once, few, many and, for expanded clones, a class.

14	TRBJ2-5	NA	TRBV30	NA	CAWGRPRPRETQYF	TGTGCCTGGGGGAGACCCCGCCCGAGGGAGACCCAGTACTTC
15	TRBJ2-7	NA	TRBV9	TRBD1	CASSVGTGVPYERYF	TGTGCCAGCAGCGTAGGCACAGGGGTACCCTACGAGCGGTACTTC
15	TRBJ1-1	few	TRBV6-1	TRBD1	CASTTTGEGIAEAFF	TGTGCCAGCACCACGACAGGGGAAGGGATAGCTGAAGCTTTCTTT
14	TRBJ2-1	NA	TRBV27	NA	CASSLVGAYNEQFF	TGTGCCAGCAGTTTAGTGGGAGCCTACAATGAGCAGTTCTTC
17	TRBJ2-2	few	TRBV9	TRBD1	CASSDPFSGTGVGELFF	TGTGCCAGCAGCGACCCTTTTTCTGGGACAGGGGTCGGGGAGCTGTTTTTT
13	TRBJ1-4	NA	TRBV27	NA	CASRPGPNEKLFF	TGTGCCAGCAGACCGGGCCCAAATGAAAAACTGTTTTTT
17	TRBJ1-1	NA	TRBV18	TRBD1	CASSPPVTGLMNTEAFF	TGTGCCAGCTCACCACCGGTGACAGGGCTGATGAACACTGAAGCTTTCTTT
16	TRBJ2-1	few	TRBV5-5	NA	CASSLGARSSLNEQFF	TGTGCCAGCAGCTTGGGGGCCCGCTCCTCCCTCAATGAGCAGTTCTTC
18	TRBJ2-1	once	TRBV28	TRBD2	CASSPGLAGPTRGNEQFF	TGTGCCAGCAGCCCGGGACTAGCGGGACCCACGAGGGGCAATGAGCAGTTCTTC
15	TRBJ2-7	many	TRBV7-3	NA	CASSYRAGNSYEQYF	TGTGCCAGCAGCTACAGGGCAGGGAACTCCTACGAGCAGTACTTC
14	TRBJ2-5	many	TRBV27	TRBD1	CASSRTGQLETQYF	TGTGCCAGCAGTCGGACAGGGCAACTCGAGACCCAGTACTTC
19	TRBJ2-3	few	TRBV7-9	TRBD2	CASSLRLASGSRITDTQYF	TGTGCCAGCAGCTTAAGGCTCGCTAGCGGGAGCAGAATCACAGATACGCAGTATTTT
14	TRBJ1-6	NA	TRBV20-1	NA	CSAKPGGLNSPPHF	TGCAGTGCCAAGCCTGGGGGGCTGAATTCACCCCCCCACTTT
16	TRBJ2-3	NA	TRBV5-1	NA	CAGSFSVDISTDTQYF	TGCGCCGGCAGCTTCTCGGTAGACATTAGCACAGATACGCAGTATTTT
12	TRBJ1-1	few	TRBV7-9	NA	CASSSLGTEAFF	TGTGCCAGCAGCTCTCTCGGGACAGAAGCTTTCTTT
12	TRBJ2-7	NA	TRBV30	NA	CAWSPRTWEQYF	TGTGCCTGGAGTCCCCGGACGTGGGAGCAGTACTTC
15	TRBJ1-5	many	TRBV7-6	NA	CASSLRAGYDQPQHF	TGTGCCAGCAGCTTAAGGGCAGGGTACGATCAGCCCCAGCATTTT
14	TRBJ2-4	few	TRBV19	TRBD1	CASRQDRGWGIQYF	TGTGCCAGTAGGCAGGACAGGGGATGGGGCATTCAGTACTTC
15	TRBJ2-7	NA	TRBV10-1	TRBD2	CASKNSGPTAYEQYF	TGCGCCAGCAAGAATAGCGGGCCGACGGCCTACGAGCAGTACTTC
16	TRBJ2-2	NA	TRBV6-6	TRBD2	CASSYKAGEGTGELFF	TGTGCCAGCAGTTACAAAGCGGGAGAAGGCACCGGGGAGCTGTTTTTT
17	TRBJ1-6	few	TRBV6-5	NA	CASSYSDRGGNTTPLHF	TGTGCCAGCAGTTACTCGGACAGAGGGGGGAATACGACACCCCTCCACTTT
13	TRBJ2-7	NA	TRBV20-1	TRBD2	CSAIALAGREQYF	TGCAGTGCTATAGCACTAGCGGGACGCGAGCAGTACTTC
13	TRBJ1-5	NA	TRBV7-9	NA	CASSFSGSQPQHF	TGTGCCAGCAGCTTCAGCGGCAGTCAGCCCCAGCATTTT
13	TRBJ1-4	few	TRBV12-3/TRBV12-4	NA	CASRDRPNEKLFF	TGTGCCAGCAGGGACAGACCTAATGAAAAACTGTTTTTT
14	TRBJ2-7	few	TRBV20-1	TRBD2	CSARVGTRIGEQYF	TGCAGTGCTAGAGTGGGGACTAGAATTGGCGAGCAGTACTTC
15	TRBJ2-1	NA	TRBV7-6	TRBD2	CASSRGTSTNNEQFF	TGTGCCAGCAGCCGTGGGACTAGCACCAACAATGAGCAGTTCTTC
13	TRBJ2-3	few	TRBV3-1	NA	CASSQELAPTQYF	TGTGCCAGCAGCCAGGAACTAGCCCCAACGCAGTATTTT
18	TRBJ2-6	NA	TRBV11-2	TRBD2	CASSSGTSELSGANVLTF	TGTGCCAGCAGCTCCGGGACTAGCGAGCTCTCTGGGGCCAACGTCCTGACTTTC
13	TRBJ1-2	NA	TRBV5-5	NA	CANSSWEFYGYTF	TGTGCCAACAGCAGTTGGGAGTTCTATGGCTACACCTTC
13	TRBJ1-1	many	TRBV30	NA	CACEKGFGTEAFF	TGTGCCTGCGAAAAAGGATTTGGCACTGAAGCTTTCTTT
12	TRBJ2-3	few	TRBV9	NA	CASSGVADTQYF	TGTGCCAGCAGCGGAGTGGCAGATACGCAGTATTTT
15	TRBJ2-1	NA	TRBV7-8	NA	CASSQDPPPTGEQFF	TGTGCCAGCAGCCAGGACCCCCCGCCTACAGGTGAGCAGTTCTTC
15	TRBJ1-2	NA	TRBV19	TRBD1	CASSPPGTEYEGYTF	TGTGCCAGTAGTCCCCCCGGGACAGAGTACGAGGGCTACACCTTC
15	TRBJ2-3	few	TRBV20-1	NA	CSARVPRSPTDTQYF	TGCAGTGCTAGAGTCCCTAGGTCCCCCACAGATACGCAGTATTTT
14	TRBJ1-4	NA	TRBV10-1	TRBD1	CASSDGQDNEKLFF	TGCGCCAGCAGTGATGGACAGGATAATGAAAAACTGTTTTTT
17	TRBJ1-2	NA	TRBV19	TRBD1	CASSIVYESGDSYGYTF	TGTGCCAGTAGTATTGTCTATGAGTCAGGGGACAGCTATGGCTACACCTTC